The T cell receptor (beta chain) under discussion was sequenced for a study of blood T cells in healthy people across ages. Sample-barcoded 5' priming and a J-beta primer mix drove a second PCR of about 6 to 11 cycles. In TCRdb, the 5' RACE reads were re-called with MiXCR into one record per CDR3 protein. The sample has about 770,000 distinct CDR3 sequences, around two fifths seen once. This clonotype originated in a man aged 60 to 75 in good health. The source material was blood.

The CDR3 reads CASGRGVNEQFF. The DNA for the CDR3 is TGTGCCAGCGGGCGGGGCGTCAATGAGCAGTTCTTC. V usage is TRBV7-2 and J usage is TRBJ2-1, with D possibly TRBD2 on 6 matching bases. The CDR3 loop spans 12 amino acids. Germline CDR1 is SGHTA and CDR2 is FQGNSA. V lost 8 bases and J lost 6, with 11 bases in between.